A selection of T cell receptor beta chains follows, all from one sample in a study of CD8 T cells in ankylosing spondylitis. TCRdb reprocessed the 5' RACE reads via MiXCR and lists one record per CDR3 protein. The table lists a few hundred thousand distinct CDR3 sequences, roughly 17% of them singletons. Sequences were obtained from blood, either unsorted or a sorted T cell fraction (not recorded which). These receptors came from a male donor with ankylosing spondylitis. CDR3s include the opening cysteine and the closing phenylalanine or tryptophan. Fields, in order: D gene, V gene, J gene, CDR3 protein. A D gene is named only where the DNA matches it firmly.

NA,TRBV5-1,TRBJ1-2,CASSLGSGDGYTF
TRBD2,TRBV20-1,TRBJ2-1,CSAILADNYNEQFF
NA,TRBV29-1,TRBJ2-3,CSASHRVSTDTQYF
NA,TRBV7-9,TRBJ1-4,CASSPFNNEKLFF
NA,TRBV11-2,TRBJ1-1,CASSPPVLGTEAFF
NA,TRBV2,TRBJ1-5,CASSESQSNQPQHF
NA,TRBV20-1,TRBJ2-3,CSAPQSGGRGTDTQYF
NA,TRBV20-1,TRBJ1-5,CSARSPNSNQPQHF
NA,TRBV5-1,TRBJ2-3,CASSLEQGSTDTQYF
TRBD2,TRBV20-1,TRBJ2-1,CSAQRRAGGPYEQFF
NA,TRBV5-1,TRBJ2-5,CASSRAQETQYF
TRBD1,TRBV3-1,TRBJ2-1,CASSQGQGVGEQFF
NA,TRBV24-1,TRBJ2-5,CATSDGSGRQETQHF
TRBD2,TRBV6-1,TRBJ2-1,CASSEPRLAGAGDEQFF
TRBD1,TRBV11-2,TRBJ1-1,CASSKGTAGEAFF
TRBD2,TRBV25-1,TRBJ2-1,CASSVGGLAPGEQFF
NA,TRBV7-2,TRBJ1-1,CASSLAPRANTEAFF
NA,TRBV2,TRBJ2-1,CASRLRDFTYNEQFF
TRBD1,TRBV6-1,TRBJ1-6,CASSQSGQGAFNSPLHF
TRBD2,TRBV7-2,TRBJ2-3,CASSVGTGGPGDTQYF
NA,TRBV29-1,TRBJ2-5,CSVQGAGGGQETQYF
NA,TRBV12-3/TRBV12-4,TRBJ1-2,CASSLGGRAGYGYTF
NA,TRBV11-2,TRBJ2-5,CASSQNNLGGETQYF
NA,TRBV2,TRBJ1-1,CASNPGGRGNTEAFF
NA,TRBV5-1,TRBJ1-5,CASSLAPRGGNQPQHF
TRBD2,TRBV2,TRBJ2-3,CASRGLAGAWGTDTQYF
TRBD2,TRBV28,TRBJ2-7,CASSSPKGGRAPYEQYF
NA,TRBV20-1,TRBJ1-3,CSARDLGSGNTIYF
TRBD2,TRBV6-5,TRBJ2-7,CASSYLGLASEQYF
NA,TRBV6-2/TRBV6-3,TRBJ2-1,CATSSENYNEQFF
TRBD1,TRBV5-1,TRBJ1-2,CASSTSGTGGSYGYTF
NA,TRBV6-4,TRBJ1-2,CASSDVREPNYGYTF
NA,TRBV4-1,TRBJ1-2,CASSQPLGQWYGYTF
NA,TRBV29-1,TRBJ2-2,CSAAAGKDTGELFF